The sequence of this TCR beta chain was determined in a study of shared clonotypes between healthy human individuals. Study at large: Each donor contributed plates that comprised three CD4 naive, three CD4 memory, two CD8 naive and one CD8 memory.

The CDR3 has 16 residues. The V end lost 2 bases, the J end lost 0 bases, and 10 bases lay between the germline ends. CDR1 MGHDK and CDR2 SYGVNS come from the germline V gene. Whole-study results and caveats: Only a few donors were included, so the genetic and exposure-history diversity represented was limited.

Measured with immunoSEQ multiplex PCR; TCRdb has only the in-frame clones, and not every one. Among approximately 1,500,000 clones listed, roughly 96% were seen once. About this clone: Its antigen is unknown.

The V and J genes are TRBV25-1 and TRBJ1-4; D unresolved. The source material was naive CD4+ T cells sorted from blood. Subset specified: CD45RA+ positively selected. This TCR came from a man aged 25 to 40 in good health. In DNA form, the CDR3 reads TGTGCCAGCAGTGAAAAGCTTGAGGCAACTAATGAAAAACTGTTTTTT. It translates to CASSEKLEATNEKLFF.